The 16 T cell receptor beta chains given below trace back to one sample, sequenced in a study of beta chain features in type 1 diabetes. The investigators reverse transcribed all of the isolated RNA, so they sequenced expressed TCRB transcripts. Method: immunoSEQ multiplex PCR; TCRdb's copy keeps in-frame clones and lacks some. The table shows 25,000 to 30,000 clones, with less than 65% occurring only once. Antigen specificity for these receptors is unknown. Findings and caveats of the study: Moderate yet significant TCRB CDR3 shortening was seen in Type 1 diabetes patients in all four CD4+ subsets.

The sample comprised Tregs from blood. Receptors were obtained from a woman aged 30 to 39 with type 1 diabetes.

This chain connects TRBV2 to TRBJ2-5, with TRBD2 matching over 8 bases. The CDR3 has 14 residues. The trim removed 6 bases at V and 4 bases at J, leaving 7 bases unmatched. The germline gives CDR1 SNHLY, CDR2 FYNNEI. As DNA, the CDR3 is TGTGCCAGCAGACCGGGACTAGTATTAGAGACCCAGTACTTC. This translates into CASRPGLVLETQYF.

V and J are TRBV7-8 and TRBJ2-3; 14 nucleotides match TRBD2. V gave up 5 bases and J gave up 6 bases; unmatched junction bases: 4. The CDR3 is 15 amino acids. The V gene's germline CDR1 is SGHVS and CDR2 FQNEAQ. The CDR3 sequence: CASSLGLAGVDTQYF. CDR3 DNA: TGTGCCAGCAGCCTGGGACTAGCGGGAGTGGATACGCAGTATTTT.

This clone ranks as medium-sized. The chain uses TRBV10-2 and TRBJ1-1; 7 nucleotides agree with TRBD1. This CDR3 has 13 amino acids. V gave up 8 bases and J gave up 0 bases; unmatched junction bases: 3. Germline CDR1 reads WSHSY; CDR2 reads SAAADI. The CDR3 here is CASWDSLNTEAFF. In nucleotides, the CDR3 is TGCGCCAGCTGGGACAGCTTGAACACTGAAGCTTTCTTT.

The DNA for the CDR3 is TGTGCCATCAGTGAGGAGGAGGAGGAAAAACTGTTTTTT. It translates to CAISEEEEEKLFF. The gene calls are TRBV10-3 and TRBJ1-4, with D unclear. CDR3 size: 13 residues. Germline V gives CDR1 ENHRY, CDR2 SYGVKD. Between the trimmed V and J ends, which lost 2 bases and 8 bases, there was a span of 9 bases.

V gene TRBV18 combines with J gene TRBJ2-3; 7 nucleotides align to TRBD2. The CDR3 spans 14 residues. Germline-derived CDR1 and CDR2 are KGHSH and LQKENI. V gave up 5 bases and J gave up 1 base; unmatched junction bases: 3. CDR3 DNA: TGTGCCAGCTCAAGGCTAGCGGGCACAGATACGCAGTATTTT. Its protein is CASSRLAGTDTQYF.

This clone was seen a few times. This chain connects TRBV7-9 to TRBJ2-5; the D gene is possibly TRBD1 (6 bases). V lost 5 bases and J lost 2, with 12 bases in between. Germline V gene data show CDR1 as SEHNR and CDR2 as FQNEAQ (reference sequence). This CDR3 region has 14 residues. The CDR3 region has the DNA TGTGCCAGCAGCCTTACAGGGATACAAGAGACCCAGTACTTC. Protein: CASSLTGIQETQYF.

This chain uses TRBV5-1 with TRBJ2-1; 8 bases are a match to TRBD2. This CDR3 is built from 15 residues. Trimming removed 2 bases from V and 3 bases from J; junction bases left unmatched: 4. CDR1 is SGHRS and CDR2 is YFSETQ in the germline V gene. CDR3 DNA: TGCGCCAGCAGCTTCTCGGCGGGAGGCTACAATGAGCAGTTCTTC. This sequence encodes CASSFSAGGYNEQFF.

V gene TRBV7-2 combines with J gene TRBJ1-2; D not certain. The V and J ends lost 6 bases and 7 bases respectively, with 15 bases between them. The CDR3 length is 13 residues. Germline assignment: CDR1 SGHTA and CDR2 FQGNSA. The CDR3 coding sequence is TGTGCCAGCAGTGAATACGTCGAGGTTGGCTACACCTTC. Amino acid sequence: CASSEYVEVGYTF.

The CDR3 DNA sequence: TGCAGCGTTACCGGGACAGGGGGACCAGATACGCAGTATTTT. The encoded protein is CSVTGTGGPDTQYF. The chain couples TRBV29-1 to TRBJ2-3, with TRBD1 identical over 11 bases. J was trimmed by 4 bases and V by 5 bases; bases with no gene match: 5. Germline values: CDR1 SQVTM, CDR2 ANQGSEA. The CDR3 runs to 14 residues.

This chain links TRBV29-1 with TRBJ2-5, with TRBD1 identical over 7 bases. The CDR3 has 14 residues. The V gene's germline CDR1 is SQVTM and CDR2 ANQGSEA. J was trimmed by 1 base and V by 4 bases; bases with no gene match: 6. The CDR3 region is CSVGRDSIQETQYF. CDR3 sequence (DNA): TGCAGCGTTGGCCGGGACAGCATCCAAGAGACCCAGTACTTC. Variable domain in full (rest from reference TRBV29-1 and TRBJ2-5): SAVISQKPSRDICQRGTSLTIQCQVDSQVTMMFWYRQQPGQSLTLIATANQGSEATYESGFVIDKFPISRPNLTFSTLTVSNMSPEDSSIYLCSVGRDSIQETQYFGPGTRLLVL.

The chain joins TRBV5-1 to TRBJ2-1, with D unresolved. Germline V gene sequence: CDR1 SGHRS, CDR2 YFSETQ. The germline V and J ends were trimmed by 0 bases and 7 bases, with 8 bases remaining between them. The CDR3 runs to 13 residues. CDR3 residues: CASSLVPSNEQFF. Written as DNA, the CDR3 is TGCGCCAGCAGCTTGGTGCCTAGTAATGAGCAGTTCTTC.

The J gene is TRBJ2-1, the V gene TRBV2; 9 bases line up with TRBD1. V was clipped by 2 bases and J by 7 bases; unmatched bases: 9. CDR1 is SNHLY and CDR2 is FYNNEI in the germline V gene. The length of the CDR3 is 16 residues. The CDR3 DNA follows: TGTGCCAGCAGTGAACGGTTGGGGACAGGGATTAATGAGCAGTTCTTC. It encodes CASSERLGTGINEQFF.

The chain is built from TRBV18 and TRBJ2-5, with 10 positions matching TRBD2. In germline, CDR1 is KGHSH, CDR2 LQKENI. The CDR3 has 16 residues. V dropped 0 bases and J dropped 2; count of bases not matched to a gene: 3. The CDR3 is CASSPPLAGIQETQYF. CDR3 in DNA: TGTGCCAGCTCACCACCACTAGCGGGAATACAAGAGACCCAGTACTTC. Full variable domain (missing parts from reference TRBV18 and TRBJ2-5): NAGVMQNPRHLVRRRGQEARLRCSPMKGHSHVYWYRQLPEEGLKFMVYLQKENIIDESGMPKERFSAEFPKEGPSILRIQQVVRGDSAAYFCASSPPLAGIQETQYFGPGTRLLVL.

This chain uses TRBV7-9 with TRBJ2-1; 9 bases agree with TRBD2. CDR3 length equals 16 residues. The trim removed 7 bases at V and 0 bases at J, leaving 7 bases unmatched. CDR1 is SEHNR and CDR2 is FQNEAQ in the germline V gene (reference sequence). CDR3 region: CASIPASGISYNEQFF. In DNA form, the CDR3 reads TGTGCCAGCATCCCGGCTAGCGGGATCTCCTACAATGAGCAGTTCTTC. Full variable domain (rest looked up from reference TRBV7-9 and TRBJ2-1): DTGVSQNPRHKITKRGQNVTFRCDPISEHNRLYWYRQTLGQGPEFLTYFQNEAQLEKSRLLSDRFSAERPKGSFSTLEIQRTEQGDSAMYLCASIPASGISYNEQFFGPGTRLTVL.

V and J are TRBV11-2 and TRBJ2-5; the D gene is possibly TRBD2 (5 bases). V lost 5 bases to trimming and J lost 4 bases, with 17 bases between them. Germline-derived CDR1 and CDR2 are SGHAT and FQNNGV. CDR3 size: 15 residues. This CDR3 reads CASSQGNLARETQYF. The CDR3 DNA reads TGTGCCAGCAGCCAAGGCAACTTAGCGAGAGAGACCCAGTACTTC. Full variable domain (missing parts from reference TRBV11-2 and TRBJ2-5): EAGVAQSPRYKIIEKRQSVAFWCNPISGHATLYWYQQILGQGPKLLIQFQNNGVVDDSQLPKDRFSAERLKGVDSTLKIQPAKLEDSAVYLCASSQGNLARETQYFGPGTRLLVL.

CDR3 protein: CASSPGDGYTF. CDR3 sequence (DNA): TGCGCCAGCAGCCCAGGGGATGGCTACACCTTC. The chain recombines TRBV5-1 with TRBJ1-2; D perhaps matches TRBD1 (6 bases). This CDR3 has 11 amino acids. Germline V gene sequence: CDR1 SGHRS, CDR2 YFSETQ. The V end was cut by 4 bases, the J end by 6 bases, with 7 bases between.